The 8 T cell receptor beta chains given below trace back to one sample, sequenced in a study of blood T cell repertoires in COVID-19. TCRdb keeps only in-frame clones here, not all; method: immunoSEQ multiplex PCR. The sample consists of 200,000 to 250,000 clones, about 85% of them appearing once. What was sequenced was peripheral blood. All receptors derive from a woman aged 45-65 years with COVID-19, enrolled during active disease.

This clone was picked up one time. This chain links TRBV7-2 with TRBJ2-2, with TRBD1 matching over 7 bases. J gave up 7 bases and V 5 bases, and 7 bases lay outside the gene matches. From germline, CDR1 is SGHTA and CDR2 FQGNSA. The CDR3 sequence is 14 residues long. CDR3 sequence: CASSPQGTDGELFF. The CDR3 DNA reads TGTGCCAGCAGCCCTCAGGGGACAGACGGGGAGCTGTTTTTT.

The CDR3 sequence: CSVYRGLKSGELFF. CDR3 in DNA: TGCAGCGTTTACAGGGGGCTGAAGAGCGGGGAGCTGTTTTTT. The rearrangement links TRBV29-1 to TRBJ2-2; 9 bases are a match to TRBD1. CDR1 and CDR2 from the germline V gene are SQVTM and ANQGSEA. The V gene end was trimmed by 5 bases and the J gene end by 7 bases; junction bases not matched to a gene: 8. The CDR3 is 14 amino acids.

This chain joins TRBV5-4 and TRBJ2-3; D is uncertain. V lost 3 bases and J lost 0, with 8 bases in between. Germline lookup yields CDR1 SGHNT and CDR2 YYREEE (reference sequence). The CDR3 has 14 amino acids. The CDR3 region is CASSSPSSTDTQYF. CDR3 DNA: TGTGCCAGCAGCTCCCCCTCTAGCACAGATACGCAGTATTTT.

The genes are TRBV28 and TRBJ2-7; 9 nucleotides match TRBD1. V lost 5 bases, J lost 3 bases, and 2 bases stayed unmatched. This CDR3 is 13 amino acids long. In germline, CDR1 is MDHEN, CDR2 SYDVKM. The CDR3 loop is CASSRGQGYEQYF. The CDR3 DNA reads TGTGCCAGCAGTCGGGGACAGGGCTACGAGCAGTACTTC.

In DNA form, the CDR3 reads TGCGCCAGCAGCTTGACCAAAGGGGACTATGGCTACACCTTC. Protein product: CASSLTKGDYGYTF. V and J are TRBV5-1 and TRBJ1-2; TRBD1 might be the D (5 bases). Per germline, CDR1 SGHRS and CDR2 YFSETQ. Deletions cut 1 base from V and 3 bases from J, with 10 bases between. The CDR3 runs 14 residues.

This clone was seen once. The chain recombines TRBV6-5 with TRBJ1-5; D may be TRBD1 (5 bases). The CDR3 length is 14 residues. Germline CDR1 and CDR2: MNHEY and SVGAGI. V was shortened by 4 bases and J by 1 base, with 8 bases between the two germline ends. CDR3 nucleotides: TGTGCCAGCAGTTCCGGGGGGAGCAATCAGCCCCAGCATTTT. Encoded protein: CASSSGGSNQPQHF.

The chain recombines TRBV6-2 or TRBV6-3 with TRBJ1-2; D might be TRBD1 (5 bases). The V end was cut by 0 bases, the J end by 8 bases, with 10 bases between. The germline V gene encodes CDR1 MNHEY and CDR2 SVGEGT. This CDR3 has 13 residues. The CDR3: CASSYSQGLGYTF. In nucleotides, the CDR3 is TGTGCCAGCAGTTACTCTCAGGGTCTAGGCTACACCTTC.

The chain has TRBV9 and TRBJ2-6; maybe TRBD2 (6 bases). Germline V lookup: CDR1 SGDLS, CDR2 YYNGEE. This CDR3 has 16 amino acids. Trimming cost V 4 bases and J 4 bases, with 15 bases left between them. The CDR3 DNA reads as TGTGCCAGCAGCTCCCCCGGCGGGGCCGGGGCCAACGTCCTGACTTTC. Protein: CASSSPGGAGANVLTF.